These 24 T cell receptor beta chains share one sample of origin, sequenced in a study of blood T cell repertoires in COVID-19. TCRdb's copy holds only in-frame clones and misses some; the assay was immunoSEQ multiplex PCR. The repertoire holds some 240,000 clones, with 90% as singletons. The specimen was peripheral blood. The source of these receptors is a woman aged 55-75 years with COVID-19, enrolled during active disease.

As DNA, the CDR3 is TGTGCCAGTACCAATACTATGAACACTGAAGCTTTCTTT. Its translation is CASTNTMNTEAFF. This rearrangement joins TRBV19 to TRBJ1-1; D is undetermined. CDR1 is LNHDA and CDR2 is SQIVND in the germline V gene (reference sequence). V lost 7 bases to trimming and J lost 0 bases, with 9 bases between them. CDR3 length: 13 residues.

J is TRBJ1-6 and V is TRBV3-1 (or the pseudogene TRBV3-2); TRBD1 matches at 8 bases. The CDR3 has 14 residues. The trim removed 1 base at V and 10 bases at J, leaving 3 bases unmatched. The germline V gene has CDR1 LGHDT and CDR2 YNNKEL (reference sequence). This chain's CDR3 is CASSQATGESPLHF. DNA of the CDR3: TGTGCCAGCAGCCAAGCGACAGGGGAATCACCCCTCCACTTT.

CDR3 region: CASSQIIGPGRYGYTF. The CDR3 DNA reads as TGCGCCAGCAGCCAAATTATTGGGCCAGGGAGGTATGGCTACACCTTC. The gene calls are TRBV4-1 and TRBJ1-2; D is possibly TRBD1 (5 bases). The CDR3 contains 16 residues. Trimming removed 2 bases from V and 5 bases from J, with 18 bases in between. Germline values: CDR1 MGHRA, CDR2 YSYEKL.

The rearrangement uses TRBV18 and TRBJ2-7, with D perhaps matching TRBD2 (5 bases). V was pared by 3 bases and J by 8 bases, with 23 bases between. Germline values: CDR1 KGHSH, CDR2 LQKENI. The CDR3 has 16 residues. CDR3 in DNA: TGTGCCAGCTCACCTCGAACCGGGAATGGGCCCCTGCAGCAGTACTTC. As protein: CASSPRTGNGPLQQYF.

The V gene is TRBV7-2, the J gene TRBJ2-5; the D gene is possibly TRBD2 (5 bases). The CDR3 sequence is 14 residues long. Germline values: CDR1 SGHTA, CDR2 FQGNSA. With 0 bases removed from V and 5 bases from J, the gap between germline ends came to 10 bases. CDR3 sequence reads: CASSLAGPGETQYF. The CDR3 DNA sequence: TGTGCCAGCAGCTTAGCCGGACCGGGGGAGACCCAGTACTTC.

The V call is TRBV30, the J call TRBJ2-7, with 7 positions matching TRBD1. This CDR3 has 13 amino acids. Germline values: CDR1 GTSNPN, CDR2 SVGIG (reference sequence). V lost 1 base and J lost 5; bases outside the gene matches: 5. Written as DNA, the CDR3 is TGTGCCTGGAGTGGACAGGGTCCCCACGAGCAGTACTTC. As protein: CAWSGQGPHEQYF.

The V call is TRBV3-1 (or the pseudogene TRBV3-2), the J call TRBJ1-6, with D possibly being TRBD1 (5 bases). V lost 3 bases and J lost 8, with 11 bases in between. The germline V gene encodes CDR1 LGHDT and CDR2 YNNKEL (reference sequence). The CDR3 is 14 amino acids. The CDR3 DNA reads TGTGCCAGCAGCCAGCAGGGCAAGGATTCACCCCTCCACTTT. Translated: CASSQQGKDSPLHF.

This clone was detected once. CDR3 sequence (DNA): TGTGCCAGCAGCCAAGGGGGGGAGGATGTAGATACGCAGTATTTT. Translating gives CASSQGGEDVDTQYF. This sequence joins TRBV6-5 and TRBJ2-3, with D maybe TRBD2 (7 bases). The CDR3 has 15 residues. Germline assignment: CDR1 MNHEY and CDR2 SVGAGI. Trimming removed 6 bases from V and 5 bases from J, with 18 bases in between.

The chain links TRBV6-1 to TRBJ1-3; 10 bases align to TRBD1. This CDR3 spans 17 amino acids. Germline CDR1 MNHNS, CDR2 SASEGT. Trimming removed 4 bases from V and 4 bases from J; junction bases left unmatched: 10. The CDR3 loop reads CASSVTGTGVPGNTIYF. Here the CDR3 DNA reads TGTGCCAGCAGTGTGACCGGGACAGGGGTCCCCGGAAACACCATATATTTT.

Comments on this clone: Other DNA sequences in this sample translate to the same CDR3. The chain combines TRBV25-1 with TRBJ2-5, with 9 bases matching TRBD1. V gave up 1 base and J gave up 1 base; unmatched junction bases: 1. This CDR3 comprises 15 residues. Germline lookup yields CDR1 MGHDK and CDR2 SYGVNS. The CDR3 sequence is CASSEWGQGQETQYF. Written as DNA, the CDR3 is TGTGCCAGCAGTGAATGGGGACAGGGCCAAGAGACCCAGTACTTC.

Comments on this clone: At the DNA level, this CDR3 is encoded by other sequences in the same sample as well. The V gene is TRBV5-4, the J gene TRBJ2-3, with D hard to call. Germline V gives CDR1 SGHNT, CDR2 YYREEE (reference sequence). The CDR3 loop spans 13 amino acids. V was clipped by 1 base and J by 3 bases, with 6 bases between them. For the CDR3, the DNA is TGTGCCAGCAGCTTGCACTCAACAGATACGCAGTATTTT. This encodes CASSLHSTDTQYF.

V and J are TRBV11-2 and TRBJ2-3, with 8 bases matching TRBD2. J gave up 1 base and V 1 base, and 1 base lay outside the gene matches. The CDR3 covers 15 residues. Germline V CDR1 and CDR2: SGHAT, FQNNGV. CDR3 bases: TGTGCCAGCAGCTTAGTACTAGCGGGCACAGATACGCAGTATTTT. As protein: CASSLVLAGTDTQYF.

This chain connects TRBV5-1 to TRBJ2-1, with 12 bases aligning to TRBD2. The CDR3 length is 16 residues. Unmatched junction bases numbered 6, after V lost 5 bases and J lost 3 bases. The germline V gene has CDR1 SGHRS and CDR2 YFSETQ. The CDR3 reads CASRELAGGRYNEQFF. The CDR3 nucleotides read TGCGCCAGCAGGGAACTAGCGGGGGGCCGCTACAATGAGCAGTTCTTC.

The chain couples TRBV3-1 (or the pseudogene TRBV3-2) to TRBJ2-5; 10 bases line up with TRBD2. Germline CDR1 reads LGHDT; CDR2 reads YNNKEL (reference sequence). The CDR3 is 15 residues long. The ends lost 3 bases at V and 4 bases at J; junction bases unmatched: 5. This CDR3 is CASSHSGGQVETQYF. DNA of the CDR3: TGTGCCAGCAGCCATAGCGGGGGGCAGGTAGAGACCCAGTACTTC.

Turning to this clone: In the same sample, other DNA sequences code for this CDR3. The J gene is TRBJ1-3, the V gene TRBV6-5; 7 bases match TRBD1. Unmatched junction bases numbered 2, after V lost 7 bases and J lost 2 bases. The CDR3 covers 13 residues. CDR1 and CDR2 from the germline V gene are MNHEY and SVGAGI. The CDR3 spells CASTRGAGNTIYF. CDR3 DNA sequence: TGTGCCAGCACCAGGGGGGCTGGAAACACCATATATTTT.

The chain couples TRBV12-5 to TRBJ1-5; no firm D call. The CDR3 extends over 15 amino acids. The V and J ends lost 0 bases and 3 bases respectively, with 9 bases between them. Germline loops: CDR1 LGHNT, CDR2 FRNRAP. The CDR3 DNA is TGTGCTAGTGGTTTGGTAGCCGCCTACAATCAGCCCCAGCATTTT. As protein: CASGLVAAYNQPQHF.

The chain combines TRBV6-5 with TRBJ2-7; TRBD1 matches 7 bases. The CDR3 is 16 amino acids. The V gene end was trimmed by 0 bases and the J gene end by 2 bases; junction bases not matched to a gene: 7. Germline CDR1 reads MNHEY; CDR2 reads SVGAGI. The CDR3 is CASSYSYRGPAYEQYF. The CDR3 region has the DNA TGTGCCAGCAGTTACTCATACAGGGGACCAGCCTACGAGCAGTACTTC.

This clone was recorded a few times. This chain joins TRBV7-8 and TRBJ2-1, with TRBD1 identical over 8 bases. CDR1 and CDR2 (germline): SGHVS, FQNEAQ. The V gene end was trimmed by 1 base and the J gene end by 5 bases; junction bases not matched to a gene: 7. The CDR3 totals 16 residues. The DNA of the CDR3 is TGTGCCAGCAGCTTAGGGCGACAGGGGCGACACAATGAGCAGTTCTTC. It is translated as CASSLGRQGRHNEQFF.

The chain recombines TRBV18 with TRBJ1-1; D remains ambiguous. The CDR3 is 15 amino acids. The V end lost 0 bases, the J end lost 0 bases, and 8 bases lay between the germline ends. Germline CDR1 is KGHSH and CDR2 is LQKENI. The CDR3 nucleotides read TGTGCCAGCTCACCACCGAGGGTCGTGAACACTGAAGCTTTCTTT. Its translation: CASSPPRVVNTEAFF.

The V gene is TRBV27, the J gene TRBJ2-1; 9 positions match TRBD2. The germline V gene encodes CDR1 MNHEY and CDR2 SMNVEV (reference sequence). The CDR3 consists of 16 residues. Trimming took 4 bases from V and 7 from J; bases not matched to a gene: 11. The chain's CDR3 is CASSYSGGGARNEQFF. CDR3 DNA: TGTGCCAGCAGTTACTCAGGCGGGGGGGCGCGGAATGAGCAGTTCTTC.

V gene TRBV4-1 combines with J gene TRBJ1-2, with 9 bases aligning to TRBD1. CDR1 is MGHRA, CDR2 YSYEKL, per germline. The CDR3 contains 15 residues. The V gene end was trimmed by 5 bases and the J gene end by 6 bases; junction bases not matched to a gene: 10. The CDR3 region is CASSYRQGVGDGYTF. Here the CDR3 DNA reads TGCGCCAGCAGCTACAGACAGGGGGTAGGGGATGGCTACACCTTC.

The gene calls are TRBV27 and TRBJ1-6, with 11 bases matching TRBD1. Germline V gene data show CDR1 as MNHEY and CDR2 as SMNVEV (reference sequence). This CDR3 is 17 amino acids long. Trimming removed 0 bases from V and 8 bases from J; junction bases left unmatched: 6. Here the CDR3 DNA reads TGTGCCAGCAGTTTATCGTCCGGGACAGGGGGGCATTCACCCCTCCACTTT. Translation gives CASSLSSGTGGHSPLHF.

The genes are TRBV5-1 and TRBJ2-7; a possible D gene is TRBD1 (6 bases). Per germline, CDR1 SGHRS and CDR2 YFSETQ. The V end was cut by 6 bases, the J end by 6 bases, with 22 bases between. The CDR3 extends over 15 amino acids. CDR3 DNA sequence: TGCGCCAGCACCTTATCGCTCGCAACAGGGTCCGAGCAGTACTTC. Translation: CASTLSLATGSEQYF.

The J gene is TRBJ1-2, the V gene TRBV7-2; 7 bases agree with TRBD1. CDR3 length equals 15 residues. Germline loops: CDR1 SGHTA, CDR2 FQGNSA. Trimming took 1 base from V and 5 from J; bases not matched to a gene: 7. In nucleotides, the CDR3 is TGTGCCAGCAGCTTAGAGAGGGGGCGTCGGTATGGCTACACCTTC. Protein product: CASSLERGRRYGYTF.